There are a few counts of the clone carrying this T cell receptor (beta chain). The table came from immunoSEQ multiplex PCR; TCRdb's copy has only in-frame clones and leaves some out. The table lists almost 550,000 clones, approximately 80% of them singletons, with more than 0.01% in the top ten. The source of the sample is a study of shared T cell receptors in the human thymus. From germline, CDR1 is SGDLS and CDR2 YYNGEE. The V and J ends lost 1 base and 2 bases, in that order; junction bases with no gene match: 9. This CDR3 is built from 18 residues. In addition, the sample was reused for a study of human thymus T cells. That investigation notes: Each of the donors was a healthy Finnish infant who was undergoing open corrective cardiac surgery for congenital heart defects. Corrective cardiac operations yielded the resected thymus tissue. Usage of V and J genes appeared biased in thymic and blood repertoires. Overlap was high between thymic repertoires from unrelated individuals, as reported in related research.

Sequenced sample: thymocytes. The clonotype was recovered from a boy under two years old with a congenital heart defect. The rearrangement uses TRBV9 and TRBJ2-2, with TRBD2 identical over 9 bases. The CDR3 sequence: CASSVNPTSGENTGELFF. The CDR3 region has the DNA TGTGCCAGCAGCGTAAATCCGACTAGCGGAGAAAACACCGGGGAGCTGTTTTTT.